One sample yielded the 23 T cell receptor beta chains listed below, sequenced in a study of blood T cells in healthy people across ages. Combining a sample-barcoded 5' primer with a J-beta primer mix, a second PCR ran for about 6 to 11 cycles. One entry per CDR3 protein results from TCRdb running MiXCR on the 5' RACE reads. The sample records 1.5 million to 2 million distinct CDR3 sequences, around half being singletons. Sequenced: blood. The receptors here all came from a woman aged 40 to 50 in good health.

The CDR3 DNA sequence: TGTGCCAGCAGTTTGGGACAGGGGGCAGAGGAGACCCAGTACTTC. Its protein product is CASSLGQGAEETQYF. The chain uses TRBV6-6 and TRBJ2-4; 12 bases match TRBD1. The J call may not be correct, given that the DNA end is closer to TRBJ2-5. Germline-derived CDR1 and CDR2 are MNHNY and SVGAGI (reference sequence). This CDR3 has 15 amino acids.

The CDR3: CASSRRHTGDEKLFF. Written as DNA, the CDR3 is TGTGCCAGCAGTCGCCGACACACCGGGGATGAAAAACTGTTTTTT. V and J are TRBV6-6 and TRBJ1-4; D not resolved. CDR3 length: 15 amino acids. Germline loops: CDR1 MNHNY, CDR2 SVGAGI (reference sequence). V lost 5 bases, J lost 6 bases, and 16 bases lay in between.

V and J are TRBV7-9 and TRBJ1-2; D might be TRBD1 (5 bases). Germline assignment: CDR1 SEHNR and CDR2 FQNEAQ (reference sequence). The CDR3 spans 14 residues. V lost 4 bases to trimming and J lost 8 bases, with 17 bases between them. CDR3 in DNA: TGTGCCAGCAGCTCCAACTACCCTCAGGGAGGCTACACCTTC. It specifies CASSSNYPQGGYTF.

The chain combines TRBV2 with TRBJ2-1, with D tentatively TRBD1 or TRBD2 (5 bases each). V was pared by 7 bases and J by 8 bases, with 12 bases between. CDR1 is SNHLY, CDR2 FYNNEI, per germline. CDR3 size: 12 residues. The CDR3 loop reads CASMRGGDEQFF. The CDR3 bases are TGTGCCAGCATGAGGGGCGGCGATGAGCAGTTCTTC. Combining the CDR3 with reference TRBV2 and TRBJ2-1 gives the whole variable domain EPEVTQTPSHQVTQMGQEVILRCVPISNHLYFYWYRQILGQKVEFLVSFYNNEISEKSEIFDDQFSVERPDGSNFTLKIRSTKLEDSAMYFCASMRGGDEQFFGPGTRLTVL.

Many counts were recorded for this clonotype. The chain joins TRBV20-1 to TRBJ2-7; the D gene is possibly TRBD1 (5 bases). Germline V gene data show CDR1 as DFQATT and CDR2 as SNEGSKA (reference sequence). The germline V and J ends were trimmed by 0 bases and 3 bases, with 6 bases remaining between them. This CDR3 has 12 amino acids. CDR3 protein: CSAREGDYEQYF. The CDR3 DNA reads TGCAGTGCTAGAGAAGGGGACTACGAGCAGTACTTC.

The chain employs TRBV7-3 and TRBJ2-3; D tentatively fits TRBD1 or TRBD2 (5 bases each). The ends were cut back, 3 bases at V and 6 bases at J, with 13 bases in the middle. Per germline, CDR1 SGHTA and CDR2 FQGTGA. The CDR3 totals 14 residues. CDR3 region: CASSFQRWGDTQYF. CDR3 sequence (DNA): TGTGCCAGCAGCTTTCAGCGGTGGGGGGATACGCAGTATTTT.

This rearrangement joins TRBV6-5 to TRBJ2-5; the match to TRBD2 covers 10 bases. The CDR3 consists of 17 residues. V lost 0 bases and J lost 2; bases outside the gene matches: 6. Per the germline V gene, CDR1 is MNHEY and CDR2 is SVGAGI. CDR3 sequence: CASSYSYQLAGQETQYF. In nucleotides, the CDR3 is TGTGCCAGCAGTTACTCGTATCAACTAGCGGGGCAAGAGACCCAGTACTTC.

This clonotype turned up a few times. The chain links TRBV7-2 to TRBJ2-7; D is unresolved. Gene TRBJ2-5 matches the end of the DNA better, so the J call may be wrong. Germline V CDR1 and CDR2: SGHTA, FQGNSA. The CDR3 is 13 amino acids. The DNA for the CDR3 is TGTGCCAGCAGGGGGAAAGGATTCGAGACCCAGTACTTC. Translation gives CASRGKGFETQYF.

This rearrangement joins TRBV5-1 to TRBJ2-4; D could derive from TRBD1 or TRBD2 (5 bases each). The J call may be faulty, since TRBJ2-7 better matches the DNA end. Germline V CDR1 and CDR2: SGHRS, YFSETQ. CDR3 length equals 13 residues. The DNA of the CDR3 is TGCGCCAGCAGCGCTACTCCTGGGGGCGAGCAGTACTTC. Protein: CASSATPGGEQYF.

The rearrangement joins TRBV14 to TRBJ2-3, with TRBD1 as a possible D gene (6 bases). Trimming took off 4 bases at V and 1 base at J, with 24 bases between the two ends. This CDR3 is 19 amino acids long. Germline-derived CDR1 and CDR2 are SGHDN and FVKESK. CDR3 region: CASSLLSHTGPRGTDTQYF. In DNA, the CDR3 is TGTGCCAGCAGCCTCCTATCCCACACAGGGCCTCGAGGCACAGATACGCAGTATTTT.

This clonotype has only a few counts. This chain uses TRBV12-3 or TRBV12-4 with TRBJ1-4; unclear D gene. This CDR3 comprises 14 residues. V gave up 2 bases and J gave up 3 bases, with 7 bases separating them. CDR3 nucleotide sequence: TGTGCCAGCAGTTTACGCGTCGCTAATGAAAAACTGTTTTTT. Translation: CASSLRVANEKLFF.

This clonotype was detected only a few times. The rearrangement uses TRBV4-2 and TRBJ2-6; TRBD2 aligns across 8 bases. The CDR3 is made up of 19 amino acids. V was pared by 0 bases and J by 0 bases, with 7 bases of the junction left unmatched. Germline V gives CDR1 LGHNA, CDR2 YNFKEQ. In DNA form, the CDR3 reads TGTGCCAGCAGCCAAGAGAGAGCGGGGGCCCTCTCTGGGGCCAACGTCCTGACTTTC. This encodes CASSQERAGALSGANVLTF.

This clonotype was picked up a small number of times. J is TRBJ2-7 and V is TRBV24-1; no firm D call. The CDR3 runs to 13 residues. The V end was cut by 4 bases, the J end by 1 base, with 7 bases between. From germline, CDR1 is KGHDR and CDR2 SFDVKD. In DNA, the CDR3 is TGTGCCACCAGTGAGAGAGGTTCCTACGAGCAGTACTTC. Protein: CATSERGSYEQYF.

The rearrangement links TRBV12-3 or TRBV12-4 to TRBJ1-1; D remains unclear. V was clipped by 2 bases and J by 4 bases, with 8 bases between them. CDR3 size: 13 residues. The CDR3 is CASSLRAATEAFF. The CDR3 DNA sequence: TGTGCCAGCAGTTTACGAGCGGCCACTGAAGCTTTCTTT.

This clonotype showed up many times. This sequence joins TRBV9 and TRBJ2-1, with no clear D. Germline assignment: CDR1 SGDLS and CDR2 YYNGEE. The CDR3 covers 14 residues. V shed 0 bases and J shed 6 bases, with 10 bases lying between them. The CDR3 here is CASSVEPAGNEQFF. The CDR3 coding sequence is TGTGCCAGCAGCGTAGAGCCAGCAGGCAATGAGCAGTTCTTC.

This sequence joins TRBV20-1 and TRBJ2-5; D possibly corresponds to TRBD1 (6 bases). The J call is in doubt because the DNA end fits TRBJ2-7 better. Germline V gives CDR1 DFQATT, CDR2 SNEGSKA (reference sequence). CDR3 length: 13 residues. CDR3: CSARDPPRGEQYF. CDR3 coding DNA: TGCAGTGCTAGAGATCCTCCCAGGGGCGAGCAGTACTTC.

V and J are TRBV6-6 and TRBJ2-5, with D possibly TRBD2 on 6 matching bases. The germline CDR1 and CDR2 sequences are MNHNY and SVGAGI (reference sequence). The CDR3 has 12 residues. V was cut by 4 bases and J by 11 bases, with 14 bases left in between. The CDR3 coding sequence is TGTGCCAGCAGTTCGGGGGTTTACGGGCAGTACTTC. It specifies CASSSGVYGQYF.

This chain uses TRBV12-3 or TRBV12-4 with TRBJ2-7; maybe TRBD2 (6 bases). V was shortened by 3 bases and J by 3 bases, with 15 bases between the two germline ends. The length of the CDR3 is 15 residues. DNA of the CDR3: TGTGCCAGCAGTTTTGGCGGGGCACACAGCTACGAGCAGTACTTC. Translating gives CASSFGGAHSYEQYF.

The V gene is TRBV20-1, the J gene TRBJ1-2; possible D gene TRBD1, 5 bases. V was shortened by 4 bases and J by 5 bases, with 11 bases between the two germline ends. Looked up from germline, CDR1 is DFQATT and CDR2 is SNEGSKA (reference sequence). This CDR3 contains 12 residues. CDR3 loop: CSATLPGYGYTF. In DNA form, the CDR3 reads TGCAGTGCTACTTTACCAGGGTATGGCTACACCTTC.

J is TRBJ2-7 and V is TRBV13, with D tentatively TRBD1 (5 bases). Germline CDR1 is PRHDT and CDR2 is FYEKMQ (reference sequence). V lost 2 bases to trimming and J lost 5 bases, with 16 bases between them. This CDR3 has 15 residues. This CDR3 reads CASSLYAQGDHEQYF. CDR3 in DNA: TGTGCCAGCAGCTTATACGCTCAGGGTGACCACGAGCAGTACTTC. The full variable domain, completed using reference TRBV13 and TRBJ2-7, is AAGVIQSPRHLIKEKRETATLKCYPIPRHDTVYWYQQGPGQDPQFLISFYEKMQSDKGSIPDRFSAQQFSDYHSELNMSSLELGDSALYFCASSLYAQGDHEQYFGPGTRLTVT.

The gene calls are TRBV18 and TRBJ1-2; D possibly corresponds to TRBD1 (5 bases). This CDR3 is 13 amino acids long. The germline V gene encodes CDR1 KGHSH and CDR2 LQKENI. The V and J ends lost 2 bases and 8 bases respectively, with 12 bases between them. DNA of the CDR3: TGTGCCAGCTCACCAGCGCAGGGTAAAGGCTACACCTTC. It is translated as CASSPAQGKGYTF.

A few counts support this clonotype. The chain is built from TRBV15 and TRBJ1-2, with TRBD1 as a possible D gene (5 bases). This CDR3 contains 15 residues. Trimming removed 4 bases at V and 6 bases at J, with 18 bases between. The V gene's germline CDR1 is LNHNV and CDR2 YYDKDF (reference sequence). The CDR3 DNA reads TGTGCCACCAGCACCAACCCCGGGGGTTGGGATGGCTACACCTTC. Its protein product is CATSTNPGGWDGYTF.

This clonotype was seen only a few times. V and J are TRBV3-1 and TRBJ2-7; 7 nucleotides align to TRBD2. CDR1 and CDR2 (germline): LGHDT, YNNKEL (reference sequence). The CDR3 has 14 amino acids. The ends lost 8 bases at V and 4 bases at J; junction bases unmatched: 11. The CDR3 loop reads CASCRDYPPYEQYF. CDR3 DNA sequence: TGTGCCAGCTGTAGGGACTACCCTCCATACGAGCAGTACTTC.